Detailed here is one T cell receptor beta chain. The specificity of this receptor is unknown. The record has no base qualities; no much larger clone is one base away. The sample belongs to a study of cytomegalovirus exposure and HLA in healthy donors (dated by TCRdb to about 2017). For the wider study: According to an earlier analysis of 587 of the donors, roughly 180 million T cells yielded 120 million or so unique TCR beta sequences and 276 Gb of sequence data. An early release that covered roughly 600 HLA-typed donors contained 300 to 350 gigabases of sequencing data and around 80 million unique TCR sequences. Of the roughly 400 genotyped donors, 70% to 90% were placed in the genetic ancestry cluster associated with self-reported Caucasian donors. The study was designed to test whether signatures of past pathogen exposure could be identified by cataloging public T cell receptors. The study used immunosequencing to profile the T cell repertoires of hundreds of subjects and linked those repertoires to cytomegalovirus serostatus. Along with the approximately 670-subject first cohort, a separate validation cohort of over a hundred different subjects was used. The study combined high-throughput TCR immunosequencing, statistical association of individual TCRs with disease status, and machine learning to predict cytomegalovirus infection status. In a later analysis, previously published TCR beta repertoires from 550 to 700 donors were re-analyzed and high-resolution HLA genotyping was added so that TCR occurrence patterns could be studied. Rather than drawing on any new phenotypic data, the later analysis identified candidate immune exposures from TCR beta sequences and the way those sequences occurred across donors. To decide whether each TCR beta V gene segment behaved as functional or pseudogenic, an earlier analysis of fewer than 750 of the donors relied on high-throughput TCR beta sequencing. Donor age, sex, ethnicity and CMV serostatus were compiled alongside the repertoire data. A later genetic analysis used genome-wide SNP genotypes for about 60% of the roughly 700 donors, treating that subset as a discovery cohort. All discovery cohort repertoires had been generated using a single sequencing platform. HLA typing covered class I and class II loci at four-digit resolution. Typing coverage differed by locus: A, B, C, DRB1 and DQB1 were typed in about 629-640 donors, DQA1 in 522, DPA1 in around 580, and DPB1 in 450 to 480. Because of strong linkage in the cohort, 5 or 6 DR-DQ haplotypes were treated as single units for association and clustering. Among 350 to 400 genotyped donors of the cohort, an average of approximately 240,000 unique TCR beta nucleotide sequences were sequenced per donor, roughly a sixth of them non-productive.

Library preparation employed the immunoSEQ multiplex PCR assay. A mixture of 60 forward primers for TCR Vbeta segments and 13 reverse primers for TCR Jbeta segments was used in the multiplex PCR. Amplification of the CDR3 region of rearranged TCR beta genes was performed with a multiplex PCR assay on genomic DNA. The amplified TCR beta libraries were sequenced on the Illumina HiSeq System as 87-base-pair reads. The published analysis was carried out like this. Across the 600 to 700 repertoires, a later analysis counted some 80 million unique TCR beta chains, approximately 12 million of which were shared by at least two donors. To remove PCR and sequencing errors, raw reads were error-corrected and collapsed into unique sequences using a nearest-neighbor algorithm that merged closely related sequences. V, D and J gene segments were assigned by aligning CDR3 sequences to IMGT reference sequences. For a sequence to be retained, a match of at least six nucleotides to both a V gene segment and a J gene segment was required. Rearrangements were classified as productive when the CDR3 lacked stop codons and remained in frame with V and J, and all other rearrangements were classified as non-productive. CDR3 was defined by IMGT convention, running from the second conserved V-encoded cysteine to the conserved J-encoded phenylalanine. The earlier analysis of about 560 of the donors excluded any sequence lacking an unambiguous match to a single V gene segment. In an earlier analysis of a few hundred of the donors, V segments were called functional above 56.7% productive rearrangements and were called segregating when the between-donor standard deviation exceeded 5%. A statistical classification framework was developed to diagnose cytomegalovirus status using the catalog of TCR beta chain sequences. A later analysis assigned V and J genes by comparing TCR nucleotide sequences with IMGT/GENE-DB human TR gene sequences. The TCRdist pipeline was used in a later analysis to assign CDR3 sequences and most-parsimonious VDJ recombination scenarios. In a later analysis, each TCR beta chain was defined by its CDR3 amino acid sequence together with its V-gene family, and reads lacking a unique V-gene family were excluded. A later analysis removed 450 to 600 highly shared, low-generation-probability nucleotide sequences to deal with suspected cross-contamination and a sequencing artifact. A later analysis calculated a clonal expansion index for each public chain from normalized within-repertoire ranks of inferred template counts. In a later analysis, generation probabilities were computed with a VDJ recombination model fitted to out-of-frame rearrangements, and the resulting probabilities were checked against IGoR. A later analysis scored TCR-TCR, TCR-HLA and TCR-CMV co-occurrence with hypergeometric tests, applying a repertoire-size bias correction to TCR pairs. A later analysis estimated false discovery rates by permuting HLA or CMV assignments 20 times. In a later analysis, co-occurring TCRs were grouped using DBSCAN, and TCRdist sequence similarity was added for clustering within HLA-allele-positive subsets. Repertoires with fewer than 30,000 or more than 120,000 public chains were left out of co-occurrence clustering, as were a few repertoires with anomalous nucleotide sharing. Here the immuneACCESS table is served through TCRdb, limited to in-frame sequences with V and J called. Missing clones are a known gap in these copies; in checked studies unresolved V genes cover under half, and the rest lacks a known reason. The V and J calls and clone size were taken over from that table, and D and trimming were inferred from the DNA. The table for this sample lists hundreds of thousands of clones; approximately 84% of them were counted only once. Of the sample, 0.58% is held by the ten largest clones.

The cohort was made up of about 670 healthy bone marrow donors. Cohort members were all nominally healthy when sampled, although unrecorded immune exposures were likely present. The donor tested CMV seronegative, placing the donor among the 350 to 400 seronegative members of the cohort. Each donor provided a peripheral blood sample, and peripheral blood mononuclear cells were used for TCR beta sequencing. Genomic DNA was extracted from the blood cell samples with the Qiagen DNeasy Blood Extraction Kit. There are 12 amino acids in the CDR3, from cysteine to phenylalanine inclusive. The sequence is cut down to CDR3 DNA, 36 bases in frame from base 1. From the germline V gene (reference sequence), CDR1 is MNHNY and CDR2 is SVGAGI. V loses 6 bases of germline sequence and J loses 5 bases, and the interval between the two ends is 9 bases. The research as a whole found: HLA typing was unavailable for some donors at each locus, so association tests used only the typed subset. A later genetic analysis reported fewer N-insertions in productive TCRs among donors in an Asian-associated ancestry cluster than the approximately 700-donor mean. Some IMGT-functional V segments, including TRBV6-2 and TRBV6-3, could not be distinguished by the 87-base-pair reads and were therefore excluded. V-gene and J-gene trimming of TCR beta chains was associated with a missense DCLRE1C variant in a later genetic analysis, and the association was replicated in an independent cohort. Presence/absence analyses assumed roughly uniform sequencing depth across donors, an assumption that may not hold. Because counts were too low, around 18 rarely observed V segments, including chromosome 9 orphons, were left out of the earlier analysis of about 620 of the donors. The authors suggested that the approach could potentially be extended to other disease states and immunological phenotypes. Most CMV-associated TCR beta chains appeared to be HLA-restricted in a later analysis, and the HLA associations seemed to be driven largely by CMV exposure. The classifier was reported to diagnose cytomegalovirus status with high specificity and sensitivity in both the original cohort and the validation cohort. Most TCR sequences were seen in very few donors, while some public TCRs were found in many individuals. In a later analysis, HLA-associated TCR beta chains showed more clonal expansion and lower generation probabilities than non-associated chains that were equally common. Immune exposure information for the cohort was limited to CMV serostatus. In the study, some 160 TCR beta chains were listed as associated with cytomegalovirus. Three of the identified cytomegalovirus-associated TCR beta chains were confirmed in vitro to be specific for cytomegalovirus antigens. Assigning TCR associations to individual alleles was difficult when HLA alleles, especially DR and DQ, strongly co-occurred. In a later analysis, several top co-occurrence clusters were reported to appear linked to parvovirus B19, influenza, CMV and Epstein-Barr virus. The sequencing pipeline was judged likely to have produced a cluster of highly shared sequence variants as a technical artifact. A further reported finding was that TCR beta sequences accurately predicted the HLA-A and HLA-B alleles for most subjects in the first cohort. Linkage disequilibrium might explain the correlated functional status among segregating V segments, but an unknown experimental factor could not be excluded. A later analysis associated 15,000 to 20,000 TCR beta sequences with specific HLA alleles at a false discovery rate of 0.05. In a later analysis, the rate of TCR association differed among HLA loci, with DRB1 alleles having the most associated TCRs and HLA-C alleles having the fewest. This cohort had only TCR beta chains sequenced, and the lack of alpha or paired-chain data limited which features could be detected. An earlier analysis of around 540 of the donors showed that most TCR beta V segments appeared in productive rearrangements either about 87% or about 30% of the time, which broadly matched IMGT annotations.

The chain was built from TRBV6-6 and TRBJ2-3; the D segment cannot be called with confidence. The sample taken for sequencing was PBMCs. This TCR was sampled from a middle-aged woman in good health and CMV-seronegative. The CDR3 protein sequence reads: CASSRPRDTQYF. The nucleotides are TGTGCCAGCAGCCGTCCCCGAGATACGCAGTATTTT.